This TCR beta chain was profiled in a study of technical replicates of blood from a few donors. This clone was seen once. Assay used: immunoSEQ multiplex PCR; TCRdb lists only in-frame clones, some missing. The sample yields about 13,000 clones, 79% seen once. J gave up 3 bases and V 6 bases, and 8 bases lay outside the gene matches. CDR1 is MNHEY and CDR2 is SVGAGI in the germline V gene. CDR3 length: 15 residues. This receptor was obtained from a human donor in good health. Sequences were obtained from PBMCs. This chain joins TRBV6-5 and TRBJ2-7, with 10 bases identical to TRBD2. CDR3 protein: CASRPGTSAFYEQYF. The CDR3 DNA follows: TGTGCCAGCAGGCCCGGGACTAGCGCCTTCTACGAGCAGTACTTC.